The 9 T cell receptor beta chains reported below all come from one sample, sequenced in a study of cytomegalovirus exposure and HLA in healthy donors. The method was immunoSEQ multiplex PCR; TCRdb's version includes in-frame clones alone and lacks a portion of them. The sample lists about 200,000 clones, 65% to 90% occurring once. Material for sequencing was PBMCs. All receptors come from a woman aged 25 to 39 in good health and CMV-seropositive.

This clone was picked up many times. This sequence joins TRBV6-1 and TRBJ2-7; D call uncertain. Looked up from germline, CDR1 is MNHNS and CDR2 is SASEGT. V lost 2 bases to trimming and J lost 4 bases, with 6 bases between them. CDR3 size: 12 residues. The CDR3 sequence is CASSESLYEQYF. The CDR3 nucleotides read TGTGCCAGCAGTGAATCACTTTACGAGCAGTACTTC.

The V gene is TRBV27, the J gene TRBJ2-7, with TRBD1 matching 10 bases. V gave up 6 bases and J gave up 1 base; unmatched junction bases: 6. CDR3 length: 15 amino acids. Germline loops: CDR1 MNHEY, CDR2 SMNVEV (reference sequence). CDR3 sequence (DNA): TGTGCCAGCAGGATACCGGGACAGGGGTCCTACGAGCAGTACTTC. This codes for CASRIPGQGSYEQYF.

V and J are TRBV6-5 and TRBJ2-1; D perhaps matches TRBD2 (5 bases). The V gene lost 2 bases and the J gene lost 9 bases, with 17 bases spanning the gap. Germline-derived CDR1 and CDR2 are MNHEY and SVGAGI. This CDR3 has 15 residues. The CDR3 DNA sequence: TGTGCCAGCAGTTACGATATTCCGGGATTCGGTGAGCAGTTCTTC. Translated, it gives CASSYDIPGFGEQFF.

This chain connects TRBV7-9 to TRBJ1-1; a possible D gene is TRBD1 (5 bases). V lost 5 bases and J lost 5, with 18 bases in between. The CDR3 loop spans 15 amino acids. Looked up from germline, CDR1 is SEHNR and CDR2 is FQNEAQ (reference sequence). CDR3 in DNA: TGTGCCAGCAGCCTTTCCGGGACCGGGGGAACTGAAGCTTTCTTT. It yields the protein CASSLSGTGGTEAFF.

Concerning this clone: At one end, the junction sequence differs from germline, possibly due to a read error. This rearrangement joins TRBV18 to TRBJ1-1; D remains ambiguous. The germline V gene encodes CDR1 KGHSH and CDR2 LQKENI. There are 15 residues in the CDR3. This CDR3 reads CASSPSWTGNAEAFF. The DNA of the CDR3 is TGTGCCAGCTCACCCTCGTGGACGGGGAACGCTGAAGCTTTCTTT.

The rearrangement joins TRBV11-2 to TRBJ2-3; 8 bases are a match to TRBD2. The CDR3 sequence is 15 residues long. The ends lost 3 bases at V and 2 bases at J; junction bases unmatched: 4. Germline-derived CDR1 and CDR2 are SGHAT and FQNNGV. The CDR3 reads CASSFSGKVTDTQYF. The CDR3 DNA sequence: TGTGCCAGCAGCTTTAGCGGGAAGGTCACAGATACGCAGTATTTT. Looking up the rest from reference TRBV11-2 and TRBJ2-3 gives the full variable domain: EAGVAQSPRYKIIEKRQSVAFWCNPISGHATLYWYQQILGQGPKLLIQFQNNGVVDDSQLPKDRFSAERLKGVDSTLKIQPAKLEDSAVYLCASSFSGKVTDTQYFGPGTRLTVL.

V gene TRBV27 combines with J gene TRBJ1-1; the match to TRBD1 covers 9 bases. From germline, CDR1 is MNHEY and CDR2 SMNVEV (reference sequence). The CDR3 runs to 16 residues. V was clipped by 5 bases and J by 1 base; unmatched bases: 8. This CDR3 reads CASSPRQGVGNTEAFF. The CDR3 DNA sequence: TGTGCCAGCAGTCCCAGACAGGGGGTGGGGAACACTGAAGCTTTCTTT.

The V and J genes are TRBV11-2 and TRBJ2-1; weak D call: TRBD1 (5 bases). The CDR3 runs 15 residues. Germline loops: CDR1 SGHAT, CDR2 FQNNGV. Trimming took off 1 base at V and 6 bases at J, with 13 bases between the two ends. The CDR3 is CASSLVKSRVNEQFF. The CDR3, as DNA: TGTGCCAGCAGCTTAGTAAAGTCCAGGGTCAATGAGCAGTTCTTC.

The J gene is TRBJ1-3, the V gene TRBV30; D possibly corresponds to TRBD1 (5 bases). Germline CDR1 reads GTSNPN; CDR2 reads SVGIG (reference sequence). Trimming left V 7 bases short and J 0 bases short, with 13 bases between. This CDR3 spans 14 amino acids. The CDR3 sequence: CASGQTFSGNTIYF. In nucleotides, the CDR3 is TGTGCCTCCGGACAAACCTTCTCTGGAAACACCATATATTTT.